This T cell receptor (beta chain) was profiled in a study of tumor and adjacent non-tumor tissue in lung cancer. Background on the study: There were some 11 adenocarcinoma, a couple of squamous cell carcinoma and 1 small cell lung cancer cases. Each sample yielded some 4 million productive TCRbeta reads on average. Patients were aged roughly 30 to 76, about ten men and roughly 5 women, stage I to III. Study conclusions and caveats: In normal lung, the top 100 clones were significantly more dominant than in tumor.

With respect to this clonotype: Its antigen is not known.

TCRbeta libraries were built with three rounds of nested PCR, modified from ARM-PCR. From the multiplex PCR reads, TCRdb called clonotypes with MiXCR, one entry per CDR3 protein. This sample yields approximately 71,000 distinct CDR3 sequences, of which around 60% are seen a single time; about 19% belongs to the top ten. The germline V gene encodes CDR1 WSHSY and CDR2 SAAADI. This CDR3 spans 17 amino acids. V shed 2 bases, J shed 8 bases, and the junction held 13 bases outside the gene matches. No cell sorting was done before RNA was extracted from the tissue. Material for sequencing was lung tumor tissue. This clonotype originated in a man aged 45-65 years with non-small cell lung cancer. J is TRBJ2-1 and V is TRBV10-2; the match to TRBD2 covers 9 bases. This CDR3 reads CASSELGAGGRHDEQFF. The DNA for the CDR3 is TGCGCCAGCAGTGAGCTCGGAGCGGGAGGACGACACGATGAGCAGTTCTTC.